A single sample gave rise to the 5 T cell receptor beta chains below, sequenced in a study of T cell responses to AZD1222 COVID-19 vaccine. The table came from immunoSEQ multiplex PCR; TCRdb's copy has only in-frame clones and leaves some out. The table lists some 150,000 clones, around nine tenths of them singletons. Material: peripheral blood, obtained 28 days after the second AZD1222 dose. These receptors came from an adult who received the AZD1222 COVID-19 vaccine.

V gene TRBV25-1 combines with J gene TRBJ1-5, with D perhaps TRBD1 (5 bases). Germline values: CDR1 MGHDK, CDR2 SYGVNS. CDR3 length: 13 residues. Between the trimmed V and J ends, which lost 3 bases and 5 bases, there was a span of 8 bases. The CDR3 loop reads CASSEAGHQPQHF. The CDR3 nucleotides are TGTGCCAGCAGTGAGGCAGGGCATCAGCCCCAGCATTTT. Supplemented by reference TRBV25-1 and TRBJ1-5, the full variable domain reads EADIYQTPRYLVIGTGKKITLECSQTMGHDKMYWYQQDPGMELHLIHYSYGVNSTEKGDLSSESTVSRIRTEHFPLTLESARPSHTSQYLCASSEAGHQPQHFGDGTRLSIL.

The CDR3 sequence is CASSPGLTTDTQYF. The CDR3 bases are TGTGCCAGCAGCCCGGGACTAACTACAGATACGCAGTATTTT. The rearrangement links TRBV9 to TRBJ2-3; 7 bases are shared with TRBD2. CDR3 length: 14 amino acids. Germline V lookup: CDR1 SGDLS, CDR2 YYNGEE. V was clipped by 4 bases and J by 3 bases; unmatched bases: 5.

The CDR3, as DNA: TGTGCCAGCAGCAAAGACAGGTTCAGCAATGAGCAGTTCTTC. Translated: CASSKDRFSNEQFF. The chain employs TRBV7-2 and TRBJ2-1, with a weak D call TRBD1 (6 bases). Germline CDR1 reads SGHTA; CDR2 reads FQGNSA. The CDR3 runs 14 residues. The V gene lost 5 bases and the J gene lost 6 bases, with 14 bases spanning the gap.

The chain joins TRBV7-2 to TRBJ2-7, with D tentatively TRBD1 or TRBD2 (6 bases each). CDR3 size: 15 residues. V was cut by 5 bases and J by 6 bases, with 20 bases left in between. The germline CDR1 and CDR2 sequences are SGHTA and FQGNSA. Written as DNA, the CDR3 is TGTGCCAGCAGCCCTAACTCAGGAGGGGGGTTCGAGCAGTACTTC. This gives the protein CASSPNSGGGFEQYF. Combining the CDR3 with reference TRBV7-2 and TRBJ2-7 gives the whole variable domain GAGVSQSPSNKVTEKGKDVELRCDPISGHTALYWYRQSLGQGLEFLIYFQGNSAPDKSGLPSDRFSAERTGGSVSTLTIQRTQQEDSAVYLCASSPNSGGGFEQYFGPGTRLTVT.

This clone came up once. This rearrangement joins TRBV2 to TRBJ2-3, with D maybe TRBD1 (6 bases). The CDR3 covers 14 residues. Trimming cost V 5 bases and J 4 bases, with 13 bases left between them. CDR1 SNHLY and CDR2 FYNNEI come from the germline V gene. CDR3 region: CASSFDRRSDTQYF. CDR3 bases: TGTGCCAGCAGTTTCGACAGGAGGTCAGATACGCAGTATTTT. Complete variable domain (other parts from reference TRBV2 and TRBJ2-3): EPEVTQTPSHQVTQMGQEVILRCVPISNHLYFYWYRQILGQKVEFLVSFYNNEISEKSEIFDDQFSVERPDGSNFTLKIRSTKLEDSAMYFCASSFDRRSDTQYFGPGTRLTVL.